A single T cell receptor (beta chain) is shown here with its context. Its antigen is not identified. MiXCR, run by TCRdb on the PCR reads, gives a single entry per CDR3 protein. Of under 800,000 distinct CDR3 sequences listed, about 25% are singletons. These data belong to a study of molecular identifiers for immune sequencing clone quantification. Study observations and caveats: Beyond 20 RNA copies, clones held over 99% of effector molecules, compared with under 1% in naive cells.

Trimming removed 5 bases from V and 8 bases from J; junction bases left unmatched: 20. There are 17 residues in the CDR3. Germline assignment: CDR1 MNHEY and CDR2 SVGAGI. The sequenced sample was naive CD8+ T cells from blood, with Jurkat cell RNA spiked in. This sample's subset: FACS-sorted CD8+CD4-CCR7+CD45RA+ naive T cells. This rearrangement joins TRBV6-5 to TRBJ1-2, with TRBD1 identical over 7 bases. The source of this sequence is a human donor in good health. Some libraries in this study had Jurkat cell RNA spiked in. CDR3 nucleotides: TGTGCCAGCAGTCGACATACAACAGGGGACCTCTATGGAGGCTACACCTTC. Translating it yields CASSRHTTGDLYGGYTF.